This T cell receptor (beta chain) emerged from a study of blood T cell repertoires in COVID-19. Study-level information: Acute-phase and convalescent COVID-19 samples originated in the United States, Italy and Spain. Sources were T cells, B-cell-depleted T cells, or PBMCs; the material itself was cDNA or gDNA.

Original methodology: Reference gene primer amplification gave estimated nucleated cell counts. The repertoire was sequenced with immunoSEQ multiplex PCR; TCRdb's copy has only in-frame clones and lacks some. V and J calls and clone size are as listed in that table; D and trimming were resolved from the DNA. This table holds just under 250,000 clones, about 90% found once. The ends were cut back, 0 bases at V and 2 bases at J, with 6 bases in the middle. The length of the CDR3 is 13 residues. Germline values: CDR1 SGDLS, CDR2 YYNGEE. The TCR comes from a woman younger than 45 who had recovered from COVID-19. The chain employs TRBV9 and TRBJ2-7; weak D call: TRBD2 (6 bases). Source material: peripheral blood. Written as DNA, the CDR3 is TGTGCCAGCAGCGTAGGACTAGCCTACGAGCAGTACTTC. It is translated as CASSVGLAYEQYF. The complete variable domain, with remaining parts taken from reference TRBV9 and TRBJ2-7, reads DSGVTQTPKHLITATGQRVTLRCSPRSGDLSVYWYQQSLDQGLQFLIQYYNGEERAKGNILERFSAQQFPDLHSELNLSSLELGDSALYFCASSVGLAYEQYFGPGTRLTVT.